This is a list of T cell receptor beta chains from one sample in a study of CD8+ T cells in alopecia areata. The assay was immunoSEQ multiplex PCR, and TCRdb's table has in-frame clones only and misses some. The sample lists over 150,000 clones, around three fifths occurring once. The input for sequencing was CD4+ T cells sorted from blood, taken at week 0. Source of these receptors: a human donor with alopecia areata. The CDR3 runs from the conserved cysteine through the conserved F or W. The order of the fields is V gene, J gene, CDR3 protein.

>TRBV6-6|TRBJ1-5
CASSRADSNQPQHF
>TRBV5-6|TRBJ2-2
CASSPGSRELFF
>TRBV9|TRBJ2-5
CASSKGTGKETQYF
>TRBV30|TRBJ1-6
CAWVRGDDSPLHF
>TRBV6-1|TRBJ1-5
CASSGGSAPQHF
>TRBV29-1|TRBJ1-2
CSVTSDRGDYGYTF
>TRBV27|TRBJ1-1
CASSFFQGSTEAFF
>TRBV29-1|TRBJ2-3
CSAEYWGGDTQYF
>TRBV7-9|TRBJ1-2
CASSPRTGNYGYTF
>TRBV4-2|TRBJ1-5
CASSQDRNQPQHF
>TRBV6-1|TRBJ2-7
CASSERPKQYF
>TRBV18|TRBJ2-7
CASSTDGDRPYEQYF
>TRBV7-6|TRBJ2-7
CASSLVPIDEQYF
>TRBV6-5|TRBJ2-5
CASSYSKETQYF
>TRBV30|TRBJ2-7
CAWSGSGSSYEQYF
>TRBV7-7|TRBJ2-5
CASSLARQETQYF
>TRBV27|TRBJ2-7
CASSRTGYEQYF
>TRBV9|TRBJ1-6
CASSPRQGVTNSPLHF
>TRBV4-2|TRBJ1-6
CASSQQPDREYSPLHF
>TRBV6-5|TRBJ1-2
CASSRDLTRGYTF
>TRBV5-1|TRBJ2-3
CASSSLGADTQYF
>TRBV29-1|TRBJ1-1
CSARTGGGTEAFF
>TRBV7-8|TRBJ1-5
CASSFLPSSRANSNQPQHF
>TRBV29-1|TRBJ2-2
CSAGYRVATGELFF
>TRBV30|TRBJ2-7
CAWSLTGGSYEQYF
>TRBV30|TRBJ2-5
CAWRLKSSETQYF
>TRBV30|TRBJ2-7
CAWSSDRGGDEQYF
>TRBV15|TRBJ1-2
CATGLGSLNYGYTF
>TRBV30|TRBJ1-5
CAWSVPGQNNQPQHF
>TRBV25-1|TRBJ2-3
CASSEFGESTDTQYF
>TRBV29-1|TRBJ2-7
CSVRGEGEQYF
>TRBV23-1|TRBJ1-2
CASRWKDIDGYTF
>TRBV29-1|TRBJ1-1
CSVDLAGAAPEAFF
>TRBV5-1|TRBJ1-3
CASSRDRGSGNTIYF
>TRBV2|TRBJ2-2
CASSVATGTSGGKSNTGELFF
>TRBV7-9|TRBJ1-2
CASSQGNYGYTF
>TRBV29-1|TRBJ1-1
CSVLQGTEAFF
>TRBV1|TRBJ1-5
CTSTLRRYSNQPQHF
>TRBV29-1|TRBJ1-2
CSVEDNRPYGYTF
>TRBV29-1|TRBJ1-2
CSGMGLAYGYTF
>TRBV2|TRBJ1-6
CASSEGDSPLHF
>TRBV6-1|TRBJ1-5
CASSEHAPGNQPQHF
>TRBV29-1|TRBJ2-1
CSVTSGGTYNEQFF
>TRBV23-1|TRBJ2-2
CASNREKNTGELFF
>TRBV5-1|TRBJ2-2
CASSWDRGFSGELFF
>TRBV30|TRBJ1-5
CALGARGNQPQHF
>TRBV15|TRBJ2-1
CATSRVVAGGGEQFF
>TRBV23-1|TRBJ1-5
CASSQSAGGRNQPQHF
>TRBV5-4|TRBJ1-3
CASSFRADGNTIYF
>TRBV7-9|TRBJ2-7
CASSLDYEQYF
>TRBV27|TRBJ1-2
CASRGQSNYGYTF
>TRBV28|TRBJ1-5
CASSLWGTDHQPQHF
>TRBV5-4|TRBJ2-5
CASSRWTSGGAGETQYF